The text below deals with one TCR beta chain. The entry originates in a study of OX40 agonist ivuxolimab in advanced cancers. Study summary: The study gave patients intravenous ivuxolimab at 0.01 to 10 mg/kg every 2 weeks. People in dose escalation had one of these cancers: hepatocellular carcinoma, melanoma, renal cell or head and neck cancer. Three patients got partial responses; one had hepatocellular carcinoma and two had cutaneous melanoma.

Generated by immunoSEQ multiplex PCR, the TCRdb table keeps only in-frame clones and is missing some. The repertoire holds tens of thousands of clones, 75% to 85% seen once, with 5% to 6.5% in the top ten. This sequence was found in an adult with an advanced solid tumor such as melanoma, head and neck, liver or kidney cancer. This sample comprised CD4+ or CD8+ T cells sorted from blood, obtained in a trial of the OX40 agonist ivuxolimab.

CDR3 amino acids: CASSYDTKNIQYF. As DNA, the CDR3 is TGTGCCAGCAGTTACGACACCAAAAACATTCAGTACTTC. The chain joins TRBV6-6 to TRBJ2-4, with D unresolved. The CDR3 length is 13 residues. In germline, CDR1 is MNHNY, CDR2 SVGAGI (reference sequence). The V end lost 2 bases, the J end lost 2 bases, and 4 bases lay between the germline ends.